This is a list of T cell receptor beta chains from one sample in a study of shared clonotypes between healthy human individuals. Libraries were prepared by immunoSEQ multiplex PCR; TCRdb keeps only in-frame clonotypes and omits some of them. The sample records nearly 1,000,000 clones, approximately 76% being singletons. Material for sequencing was memory CD4+ T cells sorted from blood. All receptors derive from a man between 18 and 29 years old in good health. The CDR3 runs from the conserved cysteine through the conserved F or W. Each record gives: D gene, V gene, J gene, clone size, CDR3 DNA, CDR3 protein. A D gene is named only where the DNA matches it firmly. Only some rows state a clone size, as once, few, many or a class for expanded clones.

>TRBD1|TRBV11-3|TRBJ2-2|NA
TGTGCCAGCAGCTTAGAAGGGACAGGATTCGCGAACACCGGGGAGCTGTTTTTT
CASSLEGTGFANTGELFF
>NA|TRBV19|TRBJ2-3|NA
TGTGCCAGTAGTTTCGGATGGGATACGCAGTATTTT
CASSFGWDTQYF
>NA|TRBV5-1|TRBJ2-1|NA
TGCGCCAGCAGCCCATCCAACCCCGACAATGAGCAGTTCTTC
CASSPSNPDNEQFF
>TRBD2|TRBV2|TRBJ2-1|NA
TGTGCCAGCAGTGAAGCTTTGGTAATGGCTAGCGGGAGACGTGAGCAGTTCTTC
CASSEALVMASGRREQFF
>NA|TRBV2|TRBJ1-1|NA
TGTGCCAGCAGTCAAGGGAGGCGTCTGAACACTGAAGCTTTCTTT
CASSQGRRLNTEAFF
>NA|TRBV12-5|TRBJ1-3|once
TGTGCTAGTGGTTTGGCCGCAGGACGGGATCCGAACACCATATATTTT
CASGLAAGRDPNTIYF
>TRBD1|TRBV6-1|TRBJ2-3|NA
TGTGCCAGCAACGCCCAAAGGACAGGGGCAGATACGCAGTATTTT
CASNAQRTGADTQYF
>TRBD1|TRBV6-6|TRBJ1-2|NA
TGTGCCAGCAGTGGAGATCGACAGGGCGGCTATGGCTACACCTTC
CASSGDRQGGYGYTF
>TRBD2|TRBV10-3|TRBJ2-1|NA
TGTGCCATCAAGGGGAACGGGGAGCGGGGGCTGTTCTTC
CAIKGNGERGLFF
>TRBD1|TRBV5-8|TRBJ2-3|NA
TGTGCCAGCAGCGACGGGACAGCCACAGATACGCAGTATTTT
CASSDGTATDTQYF
>NA|TRBV2|TRBJ1-2|NA
TGTGCCAGCAGCGGACGACCTTCTAACTATGGCTACACCTTC
CASSGRPSNYGYTF
>TRBD1|TRBV6-1|TRBJ2-3|NA
TGTGCCAGCAGTGAAGTGGTAGGGACAGGGTCTACGCAGTATTTT
CASSEVVGTGSTQYF
>NA|TRBV12-1|TRBJ1-3|NA
TGTGCCAGCAGCTTGGACTTCCGCTCTGGAAACACCATATATTTT
CASSLDFRSGNTIYF
>NA|TRBV5-1|TRBJ2-5|NA
TGCGCCAGCAGTCGGACCCCGGGCGAGACCCAGTACTTC
CASSRTPGETQYF
>NA|TRBV28|TRBJ1-5|NA
TGTGCCAGCAGTTTAGGGAGGGTAAATAGCAATCAGCCCCAGCATTTT
CASSLGRVNSNQPQHF
>NA|TRBV28|TRBJ2-7|NA
TGTGCCAGCAGTTTACAGCGGCCCGGTTCATCCTACGAGCAGTACTTC
CASSLQRPGSSYEQYF
>TRBD1|TRBV12-5|TRBJ1-2|NA
TGTGCTAGTGGGGCCCCGTCGACAGGGCTTGGCTACACCTTC
CASGAPSTGLGYTF
>TRBD1|TRBV2|TRBJ2-1|NA
TGTGCCAGCGATCAGGGGGCAAATTACAATGAGCAGTTCTTC
CASDQGANYNEQFF
>NA|TRBV18|TRBJ2-3|NA
TGTGCCAGCTCACCACCGGGGAGTACGCAGTATTTT
CASSPPGSTQYF
>NA|TRBV30|TRBJ2-3|NA
TGTGCCGCGGGCAGGGCGGGAGATACGCAGTATTTT
CAAGRAGDTQYF
>TRBD2|TRBV28|TRBJ2-4|NA
TGTGCCAGCAGTTTAAGGCGGGAGGTCGATAACATTCAGTACTTC
CASSLRREVDNIQYF
>NA|TRBV28|TRBJ2-5|NA
TGTGCCAGCAGTTTATCCCAGGGCCAAGAGACCCAGTACTTC
CASSLSQGQETQYF
>NA|TRBV30|TRBJ2-2|once
TGTGCCTGGGGGCAGAGGAGCAGGGAGCTGTTTTTT
CAWGQRSRELFF
>NA|TRBV5-1|TRBJ2-3|NA
TGCGCCAGCAGCTTGCCAGCCCTCACAGATACGCAGTATTTT
CASSLPALTDTQYF
>TRBD1|TRBV29-1|TRBJ1-2|once
TGCAGCGCGGGTCAGGGGGCCGGTGGCTACACCTTC
CSAGQGAGGYTF
>TRBD2|TRBV5-1|TRBJ2-1|NA
TGCGCCAGCAGCTTGTCCACTAGCGGGACAAGCTCCTACAATGAGCAGTTCTTC
CASSLSTSGTSSYNEQFF
>NA|TRBV6-1|TRBJ1-5|NA
TGTGCCAGCACCGCGGAGTTTAACAATCAGCCCCAGCATTTT
CASTAEFNNQPQHF
>NA|TRBV7-2|TRBJ1-4|NA
TGTGCCAGCAGCTCCGAGGGGACCGGGATTGAAAAACTGTTTTTT
CASSSEGTGIEKLFF
>NA|TRBV6-5|TRBJ1-4|NA
TGTGCCAGCAGTTATTCCCCCTCTGGAACACTGTTTTTT
CASSYSPSGTLFF
>NA|TRBV10-1|TRBJ2-3|NA
TGCGCCAGCAGTGGACGGACACGCACAGATACGCAGTATTTT
CASSGRTRTDTQYF
>NA|TRBV5-4|TRBJ2-3|NA
TGTGCCAGCAGCCCTCCAGGGGCGAACACAGATACGCAGTATTTT
CASSPPGANTDTQYF
>NA|TRBV30|TRBJ2-3|few
TGTGCCTGGAGTCACGGAGGTCCAGATACGCAGTATTTT
CAWSHGGPDTQYF
>TRBD1|TRBV5-1|TRBJ1-2|NA
TGCGCCAGCAGCCGAGGGACAGGGGTCGCCGGCCCCTATGGCTACACCTTC
CASSRGTGVAGPYGYTF
>NA|TRBV5-1|TRBJ2-3|NA
TGCGCCAGCAGCCCCCTGCTCACAGATACGCAGTATTTT
CASSPLLTDTQYF
>TRBD2|TRBV25-1|TRBJ2-1|few
TGTGCCAGCAGTGAACTAGCGGGAGGGCCTAAGAATGAGCAGTTCTTC
CASSELAGGPKNEQFF
>NA|TRBV30|TRBJ1-1|few
TGTGCCTGGAGTGTTTCGGTTGAAGCTTTCTTT
CAWSVSVEAFF
>TRBD2|TRBV5-1|TRBJ2-3|NA
TGCGCCAGCAGCCGTAGTAGCGGGATTGGCACAGATACGCAGTATTTT
CASSRSSGIGTDTQYF
>NA|TRBV28|TRBJ2-1|NA
TGTGCCAGCAGCTCTGGCGGGGGCCTCTACAATGAGCAGTTCTTC
CASSSGGGLYNEQFF
>TRBD2|TRBV10-3|TRBJ2-1|NA
TGTGCCATCAGTGAGTCGGGCGGGAGGGTCGGCAATGAGCAGTTCTTC
CAISESGGRVGNEQFF
>NA|TRBV18|TRBJ2-2|once
TGTGCCAGCTCACCCTTTATCACAGGAGGCACCGGGGAGCTGTTTTTT
CASSPFITGGTGELFF
>NA|TRBV4-1|TRBJ2-2|NA
TGCGCCAGCAGCCAAAGTGAGGGAAACACCGGGGAGCTGTTTTTT
CASSQSEGNTGELFF
>NA|TRBV4-3|TRBJ2-2|NA
TGCGCCAGCAGCCCCCAAGGTCTGATCGGGGAGCTGTTTTTT
CASSPQGLIGELFF
>NA|TRBV5-4|TRBJ1-3|NA
TGTGCCAGCAGCTCACAAGGAGGAAACACCATATATTTT
CASSSQGGNTIYF
>NA|TRBV28|TRBJ1-5|NA
TGTGCCAGCAGTCCCGCGGGGGTTGGGCCCCAGCATTTT
CASSPAGVGPQHF
>NA|TRBV5-1|TRBJ2-3|many
TGCGCCAGCAGCTTGGGAGGTAGCGCAGATACGCAGTATTTT
CASSLGGSADTQYF
>NA|TRBV6-1|TRBJ1-1|NA
TGTGCCAGTTCACGGGCTGATAAGAACACTGAAGCTTTCTTT
CASSRADKNTEAFF
>NA|TRBV6-1|TRBJ2-4|many
TGTGCCAGCAGTGAAGCGTTGGTGAGGGCAGGGGTGAACATTCAGTACTTC
CASSEALVRAGVNIQYF
>NA|TRBV6-1|TRBJ2-3|NA
TGTGCCAGCAGTGAAGCTGGCTCCCAAGATACGCAGTATTTT
CASSEAGSQDTQYF
>NA|TRBV10-3|TRBJ1-2|few
TGTGCCATCTCCCCGGGACCCAACTATGGCTACACCTTC
CAISPGPNYGYTF
>NA|TRBV7-2|TRBJ2-5|once
TGTGCCAGCAGCGAGGCTCGAGAGACCCAGTACTTC
CASSEARETQYF